The rows below give T cell receptor beta chains drawn from one sample of a study of shared clonotypes between healthy human individuals. Only in-frame clones appear in the TCRdb table, and some are missing; sequencing was by immunoSEQ multiplex PCR. The sample yields roughly 490,000 clones, 60% to 85% seen once. Material: PBMCs. The receptors were sampled from a woman in her forties in good health. Some clones in this sample may be carry-over from other donors' samples. Both conserved end residues are part of each CDR3. A D gene is named only where the DNA matches it firmly. Clone size is given for some rows only: seen once, a few or many times, or a class if the clone is expanded.

J gene: TRBJ1-3
clone size: .
V gene: TRBV11-2
D gene: .
CDR3 DNA: TGTGCCAGCAGCTACGTCGGAAACACCATATATTTT
CDR3 protein: CASSYVGNTIYF

J gene: TRBJ2-5
clone size: .
V gene: TRBV7-9
D gene: TRBD2
CDR3 DNA: TGTGCCAGCAGCTTAGTGCTAGCGGGAGTGGAGACCCAGTACTTC
CDR3 protein: CASSLVLAGVETQYF

J gene: TRBJ2-1
clone size: .
V gene: TRBV28
D gene: .
CDR3 DNA: TGTGCCAGCAAACCCGGGGGCTCCTACAATGAGCAGTTCTTC
CDR3 protein: CASKPGGSYNEQFF

J gene: TRBJ2-1
clone size: .
V gene: TRBV6-4
D gene: .
CDR3 DNA: TGTGCCAGCAGTGACTCAGGCCGAAGTTCTAATGAGCAGTTCTTC
CDR3 protein: CASSDSGRSSNEQFF

J gene: TRBJ2-7
clone size: .
V gene: TRBV7-9
D gene: TRBD1
CDR3 DNA: TGTGCCAGCAGCTTAGCGCAGGGGGTAAACGAGCAGTACTTC
CDR3 protein: CASSLAQGVNEQYF

J gene: TRBJ2-5
clone size: .
V gene: TRBV27
D gene: .
CDR3 DNA: TGTGCCAGAACGTTTACGGGCCCCCAAGAGACCCAGTACTTC
CDR3 protein: CARTFTGPQETQYF

J gene: TRBJ2-7
clone size: .
V gene: TRBV30
D gene: TRBD2
CDR3 DNA: TGTGCCTGGAGTGTACGCCTAGCGGGAGTCTACGAGCAGTACTTC
CDR3 protein: CAWSVRLAGVYEQYF

J gene: TRBJ2-7
clone size: few
V gene: TRBV15
D gene: .
CDR3 DNA: TGTGCCACCAGCAGAGATAGTGCAGGGCGTCTTTACGAGCAGTACTTC
CDR3 protein: CATSRDSAGRLYEQYF

J gene: TRBJ2-3
clone size: .
V gene: TRBV9
D gene: .
CDR3 DNA: TGTGCCAGCAGCCCACACGGGGCTAAGGACACAGATACGCAGTATTTT
CDR3 protein: CASSPHGAKDTDTQYF

J gene: TRBJ2-7
clone size: .
V gene: TRBV6-1
D gene: TRBD2
CDR3 DNA: TGTGCCAGCAGTGAAGACGGGGGGGCAACCTACGAGCAGTACTTC
CDR3 protein: CASSEDGGATYEQYF

J gene: TRBJ2-3
clone size: .
V gene: TRBV18
D gene: .
CDR3 DNA: TGTGCCAGCTCACCACCGAATGGAGATACGCAGTATTTT
CDR3 protein: CASSPPNGDTQYF

J gene: TRBJ2-1
clone size: .
V gene: TRBV6-5
D gene: TRBD2
CDR3 DNA: TGTGCCAGCAGACCCCCCGGGACTAGAGATGAGCAGTTCTTC
CDR3 protein: CASRPPGTRDEQFF

J gene: TRBJ2-1
clone size: few
V gene: TRBV7-9
D gene: TRBD2
CDR3 DNA: TGTGCCTCCGAGGCGGGAGGTCGAGAGCAGTTCTTC
CDR3 protein: CASEAGGREQFF

J gene: TRBJ2-3
clone size: .
V gene: TRBV9
D gene: TRBD2
CDR3 DNA: TGTGCCAGCAGCGTAGCTTTACTAGCGGGAGATACGCAGTATTTT
CDR3 protein: CASSVALLAGDTQYF

J gene: TRBJ1-3
clone size: few
V gene: TRBV4-1
D gene: .
CDR3 DNA: TGCGCCAGCAGCCGAGACCCCAACTCTGGAAACACCATATATTTT
CDR3 protein: CASSRDPNSGNTIYF

J gene: TRBJ2-3
clone size: .
V gene: TRBV4-1
D gene: .
CDR3 DNA: TGCGCCAGCAGCCAACTGGCGGGGCCATTCACAGATACGCAGTATTTT
CDR3 protein: CASSQLAGPFTDTQYF

J gene: TRBJ2-1
clone size: few
V gene: TRBV19
D gene: TRBD2
CDR3 DNA: TGTGCCAGTAGTATCCTAGGGACAAAAACTAGCGGCGATGACAATGAGCAGTTCTTC
CDR3 protein: CASSILGTKTSGDDNEQFF

J gene: TRBJ1-4
clone size: .
V gene: TRBV7-9
D gene: TRBD1
CDR3 DNA: TGTGCCAGCAGCTTAGTCCCCCGGGACAGGGACGGGGAAAAACTGTTTTTT
CDR3 protein: CASSLVPRDRDGEKLFF

J gene: TRBJ2-1
clone size: .
V gene: TRBV10-3
D gene: .
CDR3 DNA: TGTGCCATCAGTGACGGGGGATCAGCCTACAATGAGCAGTTCTTC
CDR3 protein: CAISDGGSAYNEQFF

J gene: TRBJ2-5
clone size: .
V gene: TRBV30
D gene: .
CDR3 DNA: TGTGCCTGGGAGAGGGGAGAGACCCAGTACTTC
CDR3 protein: CAWERGETQYF

J gene: TRBJ2-7
clone size: few
V gene: TRBV9
D gene: .
CDR3 DNA: TGTGCCAGCAGCGCCCGGGGCTTCACCTACGAGCAGTACTTC
CDR3 protein: CASSARGFTYEQYF

J gene: TRBJ2-1
clone size: .
V gene: TRBV7-6
D gene: .
CDR3 DNA: TGTGCCAGCAGCCCAGGCCGAATATCCTACAATGAGCAGTTCTTC
CDR3 protein: CASSPGRISYNEQFF

J gene: TRBJ2-3
clone size: once
V gene: TRBV7-2
D gene: .
CDR3 DNA: TGTGCCAGCAGCCCACGGGCGGGATTGTCAGATACGCAGTATTTT
CDR3 protein: CASSPRAGLSDTQYF

J gene: TRBJ2-1
clone size: .
V gene: TRBV7-2
D gene: TRBD2
CDR3 DNA: TGTGCCAGCAGCTATGGGACTAGCTTGTATGAGCAGTTCTTC
CDR3 protein: CASSYGTSLYEQFF

J gene: TRBJ2-7
clone size: .
V gene: TRBV25-1
D gene: TRBD1
CDR3 DNA: TGTGCCAGCCAGACAGGGGGCGGCGAGCAGTACTTC
CDR3 protein: CASQTGGGEQYF

J gene: TRBJ2-1
clone size: .
V gene: TRBV5-4
D gene: .
CDR3 DNA: TGTGCCAGCAGCTGGGGTGGAACCTACAATGAGCAGTTCTTC
CDR3 protein: CASSWGGTYNEQFF

J gene: TRBJ2-2
clone size: .
V gene: TRBV6-1
D gene: .
CDR3 DNA: TGTGCCAGCAGTGAAATGGCGCCGGGGGACACCGGGGAGCTGTTTTTT
CDR3 protein: CASSEMAPGDTGELFF

J gene: TRBJ2-2
clone size: .
V gene: TRBV6-4
D gene: .
CDR3 DNA: TGTGCCGGCAGTGACACAGACACCGGGGAGCTGTTTTTT
CDR3 protein: CAGSDTDTGELFF

J gene: TRBJ1-2
clone size: .
V gene: TRBV19
D gene: TRBD1
CDR3 DNA: TGTGCCAGTAGTATAAGGACAGGGCACTATGGCTACACCTTC
CDR3 protein: CASSIRTGHYGYTF

J gene: TRBJ2-5
clone size: few
V gene: TRBV11-3
D gene: TRBD2
CDR3 DNA: TGTGCCAGCAGCTTAGGTCCTAGCGGGAGAGAGACCCAGTACTTC
CDR3 protein: CASSLGPSGRETQYF

J gene: TRBJ2-7
clone size: .
V gene: TRBV6-6
D gene: .
CDR3 DNA: TGTGCCAGCAGTTACTCATCTGTCCACGAGCAGTACTTC
CDR3 protein: CASSYSSVHEQYF